The clone carrying this TCR beta chain was recorded many times. Its antigen remains unknown. V dropped 6 bases and J dropped 4; count of bases not matched to a gene: 6. This CDR3 contains 13 residues. Germline assignment: CDR1 MDHEN and CDR2 SYDVKM. As it was prepared, the TCRbeta library received unique molecular identifiers. TCRdb passed the PCR reads through MiXCR, listing each CDR3 protein once. The sample shows fewer than 700,000 distinct CDR3 sequences, 10% to 15% of them seen only once. This specimen belongs to a study of T-cell reconstitution after alpha-beta-depleted transplantation in children. General study results and limits: Several hundred expanded graft clones reportedly were the source of alpha-beta T cells about two months after transplant.

Material: PBMCs, mostly from graft donor cells, obtained 360 days after TCRalphabeta/CD19-depleted stem cell transplant. This clonotype was sampled from a male patient younger than 18 who had a stem cell transplant for acute myeloid leukemia, so the T cells may come from the graft donor. The V and J genes are TRBV28 and TRBJ2-7; TRBD1 agrees at 7 bases. This chain's CDR3 is CASRTGTVYEQYF. CDR3 nucleotide sequence: TGTGCCAGCAGAACCGGGACAGTGTACGAGCAGTACTTC.